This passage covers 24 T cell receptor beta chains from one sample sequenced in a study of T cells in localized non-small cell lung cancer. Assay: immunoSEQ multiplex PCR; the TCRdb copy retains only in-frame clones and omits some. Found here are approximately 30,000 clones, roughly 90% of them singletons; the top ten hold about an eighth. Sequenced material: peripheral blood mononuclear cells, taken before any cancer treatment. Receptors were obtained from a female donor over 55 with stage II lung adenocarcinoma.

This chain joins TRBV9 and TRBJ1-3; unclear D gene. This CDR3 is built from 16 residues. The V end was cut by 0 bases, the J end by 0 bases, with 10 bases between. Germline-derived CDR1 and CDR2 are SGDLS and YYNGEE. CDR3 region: CASSVGLSLSGNTIYF. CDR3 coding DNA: TGTGCCAGCAGCGTAGGACTCTCCCTCTCTGGAAACACCATATATTTT.

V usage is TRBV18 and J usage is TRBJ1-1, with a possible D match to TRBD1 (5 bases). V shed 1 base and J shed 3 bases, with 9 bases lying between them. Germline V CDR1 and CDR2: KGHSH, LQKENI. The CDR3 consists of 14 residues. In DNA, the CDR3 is TGTGCCAGCTCACCACGGGGGGACGACACTGAAGCTTTCTTT. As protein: CASSPRGDDTEAFF.

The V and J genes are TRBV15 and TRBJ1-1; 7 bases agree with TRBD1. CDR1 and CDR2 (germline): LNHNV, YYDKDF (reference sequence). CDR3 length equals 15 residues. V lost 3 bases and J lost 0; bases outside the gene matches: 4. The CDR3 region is CATSRRDSLNTEAFF. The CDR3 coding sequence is TGTGCCACCAGCAGGAGGGACAGCCTGAACACTGAAGCTTTCTTT.

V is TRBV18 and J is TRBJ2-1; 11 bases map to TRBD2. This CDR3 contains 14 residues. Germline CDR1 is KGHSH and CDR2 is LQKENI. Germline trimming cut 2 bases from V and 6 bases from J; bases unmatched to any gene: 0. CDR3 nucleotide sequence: TGTGCCAGCTCACCAACTAGCGGGAGCAATGAGCAGTTCTTC. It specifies CASSPTSGSNEQFF.

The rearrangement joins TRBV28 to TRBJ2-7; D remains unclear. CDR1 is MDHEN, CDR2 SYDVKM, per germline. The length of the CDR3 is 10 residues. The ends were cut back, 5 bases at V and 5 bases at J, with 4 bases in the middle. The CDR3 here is CASSHHEQYF. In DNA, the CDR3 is TGTGCCAGCAGTCACCACGAGCAGTACTTC. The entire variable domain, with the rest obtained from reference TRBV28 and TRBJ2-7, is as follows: DVKVTQSSRYLVKRTGEKVFLECVQDMDHENMFWYRQDPGLGLRLIYFSYDVKMKEKGDIPEGYSVSREKKERFSLILESASTNQTSMYLCASSHHEQYFGPGTRLTVT.

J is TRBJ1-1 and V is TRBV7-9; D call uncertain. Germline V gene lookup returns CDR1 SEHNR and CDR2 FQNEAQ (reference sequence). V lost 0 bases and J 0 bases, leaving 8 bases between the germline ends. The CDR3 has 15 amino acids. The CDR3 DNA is TGTGCCAGCAGCTTAGCTTCGATCGTGAACACTGAAGCTTTCTTT. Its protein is CASSLASIVNTEAFF.

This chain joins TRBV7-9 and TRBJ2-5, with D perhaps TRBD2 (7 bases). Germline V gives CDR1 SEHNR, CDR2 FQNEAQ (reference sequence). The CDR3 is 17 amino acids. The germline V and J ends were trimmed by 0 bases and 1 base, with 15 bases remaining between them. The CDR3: CASSLARAGASQETQYF. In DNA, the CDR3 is TGTGCCAGCAGCTTAGCGCGGGCGGGGGCTTCCCAAGAGACCCAGTACTTC.

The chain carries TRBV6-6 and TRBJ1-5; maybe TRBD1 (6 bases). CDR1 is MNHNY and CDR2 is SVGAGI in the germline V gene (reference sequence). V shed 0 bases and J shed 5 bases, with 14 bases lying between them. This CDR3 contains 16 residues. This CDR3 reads CASSYSRGTYHQPQHF. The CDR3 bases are TGTGCCAGCAGTTACTCGAGGGGGACTTACCATCAGCCCCAGCATTTT.

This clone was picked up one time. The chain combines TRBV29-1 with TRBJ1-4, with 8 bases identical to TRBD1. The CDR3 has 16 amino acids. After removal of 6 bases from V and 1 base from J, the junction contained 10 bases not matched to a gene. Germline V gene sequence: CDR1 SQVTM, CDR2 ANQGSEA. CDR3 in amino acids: CSVAFTQGETNEKLFF. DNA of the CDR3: TGCAGCGTAGCCTTCACACAGGGGGAAACTAATGAAAAACTGTTTTTT.

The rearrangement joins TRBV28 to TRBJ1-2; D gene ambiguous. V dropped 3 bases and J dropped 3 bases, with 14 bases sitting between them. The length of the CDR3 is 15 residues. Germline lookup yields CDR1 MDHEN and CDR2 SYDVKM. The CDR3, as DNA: TGTGCCAGCAGTTTGCTCCTTTTGACGGACTATGGCTACACCTTC. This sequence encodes CASSLLLLTDYGYTF.

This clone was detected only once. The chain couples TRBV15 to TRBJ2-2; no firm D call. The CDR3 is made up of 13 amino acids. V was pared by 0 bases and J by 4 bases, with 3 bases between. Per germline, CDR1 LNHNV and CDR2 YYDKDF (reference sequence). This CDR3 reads CATSRDRTGELFF. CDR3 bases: TGTGCCACCAGCAGAGATCGCACCGGGGAGCTGTTTTTT.

In DNA form, the CDR3 reads TGCAGCGTTGGGGCCGGGACCTTCAATGAAAAACTGTTTTTT. It encodes CSVGAGTFNEKLFF. The chain carries TRBV29-1 and TRBJ1-4; perhaps TRBD1 as D (5 bases). The germline V gene has CDR1 SQVTM and CDR2 ANQGSEA. There are 14 residues in the CDR3. The ends were cut back, 4 bases at V and 5 bases at J, with 14 bases in the middle. The variable domain in full, with the rest retrieved from reference TRBV29-1 and TRBJ1-4, is SAVISQKPSRDICQRGTSLTIQCQVDSQVTMMFWYRQQPGQSLTLIATANQGSEATYESGFVIDKFPISRPNLTFSTLTVSNMSPEDSSIYLCSVGAGTFNEKLFFGSGTQLSVL.

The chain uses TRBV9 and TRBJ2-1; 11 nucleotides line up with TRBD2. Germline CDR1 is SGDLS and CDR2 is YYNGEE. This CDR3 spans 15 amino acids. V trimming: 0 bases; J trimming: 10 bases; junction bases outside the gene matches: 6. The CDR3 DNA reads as TGTGCCAGCAGCGTAGGGCTAGCGGGAGGAATGGAGCAGTTCTTC. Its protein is CASSVGLAGGMEQFF.

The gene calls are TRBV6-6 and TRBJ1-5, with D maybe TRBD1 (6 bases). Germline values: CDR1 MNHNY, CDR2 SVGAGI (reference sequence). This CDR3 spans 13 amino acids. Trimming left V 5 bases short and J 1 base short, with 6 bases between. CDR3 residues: CASSGQSNQPQHF. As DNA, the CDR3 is TGTGCCAGCAGTGGACAGAGCAATCAGCCCCAGCATTTT.

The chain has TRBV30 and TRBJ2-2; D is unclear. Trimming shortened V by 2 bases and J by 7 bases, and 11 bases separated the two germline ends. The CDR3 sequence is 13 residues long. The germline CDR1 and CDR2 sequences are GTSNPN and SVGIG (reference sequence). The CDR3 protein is CAWSLIGSGELFF. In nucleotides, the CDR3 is TGTGCCTGGAGTCTTATAGGCAGCGGGGAGCTGTTTTTT.

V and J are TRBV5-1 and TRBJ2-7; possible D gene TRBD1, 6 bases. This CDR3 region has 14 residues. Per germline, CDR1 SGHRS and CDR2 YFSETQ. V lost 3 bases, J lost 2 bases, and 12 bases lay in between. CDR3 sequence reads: CASSSRDITYEQYF. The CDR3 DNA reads TGCGCCAGCAGCTCCCGGGACATCACCTACGAGCAGTACTTC.

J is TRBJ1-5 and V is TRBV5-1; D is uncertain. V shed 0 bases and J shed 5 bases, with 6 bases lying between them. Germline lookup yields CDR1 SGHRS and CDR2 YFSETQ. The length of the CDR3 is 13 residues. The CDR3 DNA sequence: TGCGCCAGCAGCTTGGGGCGCGATCAGCCCCAGCATTTT. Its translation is CASSLGRDQPQHF.

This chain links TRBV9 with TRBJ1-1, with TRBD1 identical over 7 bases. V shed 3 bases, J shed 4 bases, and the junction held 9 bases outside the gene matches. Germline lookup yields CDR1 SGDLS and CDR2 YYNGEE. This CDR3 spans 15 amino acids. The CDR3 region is CASSADDRVVTEAFF. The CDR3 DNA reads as TGTGCCAGCAGCGCAGATGACAGGGTCGTCACTGAAGCTTTCTTT.

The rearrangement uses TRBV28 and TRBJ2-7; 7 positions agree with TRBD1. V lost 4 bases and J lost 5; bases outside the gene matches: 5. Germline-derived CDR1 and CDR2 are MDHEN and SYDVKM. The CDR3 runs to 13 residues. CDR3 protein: CASSSTGLHEQYF. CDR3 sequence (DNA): TGTGCCAGCAGTTCGACAGGGCTCCACGAGCAGTACTTC.

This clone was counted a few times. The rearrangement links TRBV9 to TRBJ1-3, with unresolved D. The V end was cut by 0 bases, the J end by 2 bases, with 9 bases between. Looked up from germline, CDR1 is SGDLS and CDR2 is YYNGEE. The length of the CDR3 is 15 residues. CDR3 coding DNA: TGTGCCAGCAGCGTAGGGCATGACACTGGAAACACCATATATTTT. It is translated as CASSVGHDTGNTIYF.

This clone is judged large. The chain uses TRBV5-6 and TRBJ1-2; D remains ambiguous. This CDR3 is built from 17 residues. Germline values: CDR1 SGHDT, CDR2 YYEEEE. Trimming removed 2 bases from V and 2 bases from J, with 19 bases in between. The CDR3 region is CASSFFGSEITNYGYTF. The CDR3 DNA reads TGTGCCAGCAGCTTCTTCGGCAGTGAGATAACCAACTATGGCTACACCTTC.

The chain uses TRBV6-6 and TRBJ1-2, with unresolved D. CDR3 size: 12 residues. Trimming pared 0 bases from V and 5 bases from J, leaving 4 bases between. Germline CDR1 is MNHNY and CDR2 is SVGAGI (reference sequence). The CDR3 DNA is TGTGCCAGCAGTTACTCTTCATATGGCTACACCTTC. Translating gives CASSYSSYGYTF.

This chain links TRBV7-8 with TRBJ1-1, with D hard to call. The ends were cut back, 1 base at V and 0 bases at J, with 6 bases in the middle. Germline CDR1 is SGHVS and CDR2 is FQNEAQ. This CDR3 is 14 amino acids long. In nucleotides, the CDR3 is TGTGCCAGCAGCTTAGGTCTAATGAACACTGAAGCTTTCTTT. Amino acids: CASSLGLMNTEAFF.

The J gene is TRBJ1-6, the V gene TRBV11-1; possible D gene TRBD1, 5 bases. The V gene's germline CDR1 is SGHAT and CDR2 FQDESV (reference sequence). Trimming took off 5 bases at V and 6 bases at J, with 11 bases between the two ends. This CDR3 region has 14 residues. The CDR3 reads CASSRRDFNSPLHF. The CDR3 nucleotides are TGTGCCAGCAGCCGGAGGGACTTTAATTCACCCCTCCACTTT. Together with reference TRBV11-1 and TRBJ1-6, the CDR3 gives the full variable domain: EAEVAQSPRYKITEKSQAVAFWCDPISGHATLYWYRQILGQGPELLVQFQDESVVDDSQLPKDRFSAERLKGVDSTLKIQPAELGDSAMYLCASSRRDFNSPLHFGNGTRLTVT.